This TCR beta chain was sequenced during a study of blood T cell repertoires in COVID-19. Overall study: Donors in the United States, Italy and Spain gave samples during acute or convalescent COVID-19. PBMCs, B-cell-depleted T cells, or T cells were the source of the cDNA or gDNA that made up the material.

Under the authors' procedure: Scientists estimated how many nucleated cells there were by amplifying reference gene primers. The data were produced by immunoSEQ multiplex PCR, yet TCRdb's version contains in-frame clones alone and is incomplete. Clone size and V and J calls were adopted from that table, with D and trimming inferred from the DNA. Altogether about 260,000 clones are present, approximately 80% being singletons, with the ten largest covering under 5.5%. V was clipped by 4 bases and J by 5 bases; unmatched bases: 6. The germline V gene encodes CDR1 SGHRS and CDR2 YFSETQ. The CDR3 covers 14 residues.

The sequence came from a man between 60 and 70 years old with acute or convalescent COVID-19. V gene TRBV5-1 combines with J gene TRBJ1-2; 9 nucleotides align to TRBD1. Sequencing was performed on peripheral blood. The CDR3 spells CASSPGQGGYGYTF. In DNA form, the CDR3 reads TGCGCCAGCAGCCCGGGACAGGGCGGGTATGGCTACACCTTC. Filled out from reference TRBV5-1 and TRBJ1-2, the complete variable domain reads KAGVTQTPRYLIKTRGQQVTLSCSPISGHRSVSWYQQTPGQGLQFLFEYFSETQRNKGNFPGRFSGRQFSNSRSEMNVSTLELGDSALYLCASSPGQGGYGYTFGSGTRLTVV.